The 5 T cell receptor beta chains in this list originate from one sample, sequenced in a study of radiation and T cells in renal cell carcinoma. Some clones are missing from TCRdb's copy, which holds only in-frame ones; the method was immunoSEQ multiplex PCR. This sample carries 15,000 to 20,000 clones, under 70% of them seen once, and the ten largest clones take 25% to 30%. As for treatment: 15 Gy SBRT to primary tumor, nephrectomy 4 weeks later. The sample in question was tumor tissue, obtained from a patient whose treatment included radiotherapy and nephrectomy. The receptors come from an older woman with renal cell carcinoma.

This clone was recorded only once. This rearrangement joins TRBV19 to TRBJ2-1; 10 nucleotides agree with TRBD1. V shed 3 bases and J 6 bases; nucleotides not matched to a gene: 5. The CDR3 spans 15 residues. Germline-derived CDR1 and CDR2 are LNHDA and SQIVND (reference sequence). In DNA, the CDR3 is TGTGCCAGTAGTATGGGGACAGGGGCCGCCAATGAGCAGTTCTTC. Protein: CASSMGTGAANEQFF.

This clone was found a few times. V gene TRBV19 combines with J gene TRBJ2-1; maybe TRBD2 (5 bases). In germline, CDR1 is LNHDA, CDR2 SQIVND (reference sequence). The CDR3 has 14 residues. Trimming took off 10 bases at V and 0 bases at J, with 13 bases between the two ends. CDR3 bases: TGTGCCACCGCAGCGGAGAGCTCCTACAATGAGCAGTTCTTC. Protein: CATAAESSYNEQFF.

This rearrangement joins TRBV7-9 to TRBJ2-3; 14 nucleotides line up with TRBD2. CDR3 size: 18 residues. The germline V gene encodes CDR1 SEHNR and CDR2 FQNEAQ (reference sequence). V shed 1 base and J 0 bases; nucleotides not matched to a gene: 3. The CDR3 is CASSLGTSGRLSTDTQYF. The CDR3 DNA reads as TGTGCCAGCAGCTTAGGGACTAGCGGGAGGCTTAGCACAGATACGCAGTATTTT.

In its sample, this clone was seen a few times. This chain connects TRBV19 to TRBJ1-5; possibly TRBD1 for D (5 bases). Trimming cost V 1 base and J 6 bases, with 13 bases left between them. The CDR3 length is 15 residues. CDR1 is LNHDA, CDR2 SQIVND, per germline (reference sequence). CDR3 DNA sequence: TGTGCCAGTAGTATAGGCAGGGTGGATCGTCAGCCCCAGCATTTT. As protein: CASSIGRVDRQPQHF.

The CDR3, as DNA: TGTGCCAGCAGCTCCGGCCAGGGGAATGGCTACACCTTC. Its translation is CASSSGQGNGYTF. The chain carries TRBV13 and TRBJ1-2; D perhaps matches TRBD1 (6 bases). Germline CDR1 is PRHDT and CDR2 is FYEKMQ (reference sequence). V was clipped by 4 bases and J by 6 bases, with 12 bases between them. The CDR3 has 13 amino acids. Supplemented by reference TRBV13 and TRBJ1-2, the full variable domain reads AAGVIQSPRHLIKEKRETATLKCYPIPRHDTVYWYQQGPGQDPQFLISFYEKMQSDKGSIPDRFSAQQFSDYHSELNMSSLELGDSALYFCASSSGQGNGYTFGSGTRLTVV.